This T cell receptor beta chain is from a study of cytomegalovirus exposure and HLA in healthy donors. Study summary: An analysis done earlier identified 100 million to 140 million unique TCR beta sequences from 200 million or so T cells.

The study ran its PCR with 60 Vbeta and 13 Jbeta primers. TCRdb's copy holds only in-frame clones and misses some; the assay was immunoSEQ multiplex PCR. The table has a few hundred thousand clones, roughly 80% seen once. CDR1 is KGHSH, CDR2 LQKENI, per germline. The CDR3 runs 15 residues. V shed 3 bases and J 0 bases; nucleotides not matched to a gene: 4. Sequencing used PBMCs. This sequence was found in a man aged 25-40 years in good health and CMV-seronegative. The V call is TRBV18, the J call TRBJ2-7; 8 bases align to TRBD1. The CDR3 DNA reads TGTGCCAGCTCACCTCGCGGACAGGGCTCCTACGAGCAGTACTTC. Protein: CASSPRGQGSYEQYF. The full variable domain, completed using reference TRBV18 and TRBJ2-7, is NAGVMQNPRHLVRRRGQEARLRCSPMKGHSHVYWYRQLPEEGLKFMVYLQKENIIDESGMPKERFSAEFPKEGPSILRIQQVVRGDSAAYFCASSPRGQGSYEQYFGPGTRLTVT.